This TCR beta chain was sequenced for a study of response to subunit inactivated influenza vaccine. A remark on this clonotype: The antigen is not known.

Whole-study results and caveats: It was suggested by the authors that few new T cells are recruited by each seasonal influenza vaccination.

CDR3 length equals 16 residues. Trimming removed 4 bases at V and 8 bases at J, with 18 bases between. The germline gives CDR1 MGHRA, CDR2 YSYEKL. TCRdb reprocessed the RT-PCR reads via MiXCR and lists one record per CDR3 protein. The top ten clones hold roughly 10% of a sample with 860,000 or so distinct CDR3 sequences, less than 25% of them seen once. The TCR originated in a man between 50 and 59 years old who received an inactivated influenza vaccine. The J gene is TRBJ1-6, the V gene TRBV4-1; D perhaps matches TRBD1 (5 bases). The sequenced sample was PBMCs from blood, obtained less than 6 days after vaccination. CDR3 region: CASSRTLVRGDSPLHF. The CDR3 DNA is TGCGCCAGCAGCCGAACGTTGGTCAGAGGGGATTCACCCCTCCACTTT.